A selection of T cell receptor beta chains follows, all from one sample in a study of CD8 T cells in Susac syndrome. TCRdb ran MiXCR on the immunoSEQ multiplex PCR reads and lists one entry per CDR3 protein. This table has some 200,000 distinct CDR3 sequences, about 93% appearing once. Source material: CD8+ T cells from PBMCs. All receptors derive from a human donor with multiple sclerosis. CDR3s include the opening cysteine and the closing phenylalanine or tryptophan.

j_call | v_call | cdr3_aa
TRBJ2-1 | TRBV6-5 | CASIGQSINEQFF
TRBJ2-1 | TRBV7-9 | CASSLMIAGSYNEQFF
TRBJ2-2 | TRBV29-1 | CSSVGDTGELFF
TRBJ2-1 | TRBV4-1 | CASSHRDGSEQFF
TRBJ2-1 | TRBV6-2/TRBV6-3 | CASNHPTGGEQFF
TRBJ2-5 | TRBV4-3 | CASSQDIGGGDIAETQYF
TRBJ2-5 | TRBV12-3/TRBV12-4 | CASTGEGLAGQETQYF
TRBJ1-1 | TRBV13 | CASTVGSTEAFF
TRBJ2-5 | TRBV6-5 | CASSPVAQAPQYF
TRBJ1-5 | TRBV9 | CASSVGGGGQPQHF
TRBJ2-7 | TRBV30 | CAWSSGGGYEQYF
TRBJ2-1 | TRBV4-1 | CASSQTGGHEQFF
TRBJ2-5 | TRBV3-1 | CASSPGELAGETQYF
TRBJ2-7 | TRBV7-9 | CASSLDPNRADEQYF
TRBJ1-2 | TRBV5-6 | CASSYGTDYGYTF
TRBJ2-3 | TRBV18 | CASSPRWTGSTDTQYF
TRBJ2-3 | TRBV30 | CAWSVTSGGPDTQYF
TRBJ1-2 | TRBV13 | CASSLGTGASGYTF
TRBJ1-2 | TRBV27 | CASSPTSGTGGGVEGYTF
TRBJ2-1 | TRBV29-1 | CSITVGSSYNEQFF
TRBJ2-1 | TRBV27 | CASSLTSSNNEQFF
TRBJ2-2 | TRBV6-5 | CASSLSTGELFF
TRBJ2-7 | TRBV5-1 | CASSLADSIYEQYF
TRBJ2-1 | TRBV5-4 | CASSLDSRRAQENNEQFF
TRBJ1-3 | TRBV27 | CASSPVGNTIYF
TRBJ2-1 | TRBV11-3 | CASSLEPPREGGNEQFF
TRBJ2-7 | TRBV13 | CASTQGLAGVTYEQYF
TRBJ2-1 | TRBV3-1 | CASSQVLPDSTPRQFF
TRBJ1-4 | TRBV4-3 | CASSQESPGQGREKLFF
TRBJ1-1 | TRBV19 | CASSIAAVGEAFF
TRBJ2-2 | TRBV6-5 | CASTETGGYTGELFF
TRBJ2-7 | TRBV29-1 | CSVLTGPSYEQYF
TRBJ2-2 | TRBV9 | CASSVVVSGLADTGELFF
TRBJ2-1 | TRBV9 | CASSADSYNEQFF
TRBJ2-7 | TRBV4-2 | CASSEAGGPYEQYF
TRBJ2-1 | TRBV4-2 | CASSPSGGGNEQFF
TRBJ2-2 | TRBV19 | CASSRGAGELFF
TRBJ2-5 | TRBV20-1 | CSATEGLVGETQYF
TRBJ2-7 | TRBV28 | CASSFGTGGTPYEQYF
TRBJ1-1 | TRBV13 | CASADGVLNTEAFF
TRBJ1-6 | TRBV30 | CAWSVGQGFSPLHF
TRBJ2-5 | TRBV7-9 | CASSAGTANPQETQYF
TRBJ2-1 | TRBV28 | CASSPRQGAANEQFF
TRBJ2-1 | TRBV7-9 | CASSLGTSGGEQFF
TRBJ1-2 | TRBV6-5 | CASSYLQDPRGYGYTF
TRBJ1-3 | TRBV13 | CASSPGQGTGNTIYF
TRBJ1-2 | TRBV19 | CASSIGQVRETGEHGYTF
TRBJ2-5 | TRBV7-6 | CASSLVRSQETQYF
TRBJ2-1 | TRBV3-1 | CASSQDRKRTTYNEQFF
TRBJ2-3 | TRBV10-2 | CASIGGGPLADTQYF
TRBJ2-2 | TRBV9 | CASSPRTGTTTTGELFF
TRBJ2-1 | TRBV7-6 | CASSLGASGSPELFF
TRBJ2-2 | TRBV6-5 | CASSPGLNTGELFF
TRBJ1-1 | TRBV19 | CASSSMGATEAFF
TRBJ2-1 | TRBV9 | CASSVFSGLAGNEQFF
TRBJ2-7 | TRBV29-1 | CSATGTDAYEQYF
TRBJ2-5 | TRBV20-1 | CSVTDYRLQETQYF
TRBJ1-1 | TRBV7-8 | CASTSDRVNTEAFF